The subject of this entry is one T cell receptor beta chain. Its antigen remains undetermined. No quality values exist for individual bases; no much larger clone is one base distant. The sample originates from a study of OX40 agonist ivuxolimab in advanced cancers. About the investigation overall: The costimulatory receptor OX40 (CD134) was targeted by ivuxolimab, a fully human IgG2 agonistic monoclonal antibody. Partial responses occurred in three dose-escalation patients: two with cutaneous melanoma and one with hepatocellular carcinoma. Prior anti-PD-1, anti-PD-L1 or anti-CTLA-4 therapy was permitted, and about two fifths of dose-escalation patients had received checkpoint inhibitors. A male proportion of approximately 83% and a mean age of roughly 58 years, ranging from 23 to 79, were recorded for the dose-escalation cohort. Of the 52 patients in dose escalation, about 20 had hepatocellular carcinoma, some 15 had melanoma, 9 had renal cell carcinoma and 9 had head and neck cancer. Intravenous ivuxolimab was administered to patients every 2 weeks at six dose levels: 0.01, 0.1, 0.3, 1.5, 3 and 10 mg/kg. Peripheral TCRbeta sequencing aimed to test whether ivuxolimab altered TCR sequence diversity and caused clonal T-cell expansion. The monotherapy dose-escalation portion (N = 52 patients) of the phase I ivuxolimab trial is reported in the paper.

To sequence the TCRbeta CDR3 region, genomic DNA was isolated from the sorted cells. TCRbeta CDR3 regions were sequenced using the immunoSEQ Assay. The table comes from immuneACCESS by way of TCRdb, which keeps in-frame sequences with V and J called. Part of the clones is missing from these tables; in studies checked, under half for an unresolved V gene and the rest for unknown reasons. In all, the sample holds some 100,000 clones, and 90% of those were seen once. The biggest ten clones account for approximately 0.3% of the sample. The trial excluded patients who had a history of autoimmune disease or were on systemic immunosuppression. Peripheral blood for TCR sequencing was drawn from every dose cohort at baseline, at cycle 4 day 1 and at cycle 7 day 1. Samples were obtained from an open-label, multicenter, first-in-human phase I dose-escalation trial of ivuxolimab. Adults with locally advanced or metastatic melanoma, renal cell, hepatocellular, or head and neck squamous cell carcinoma were enrolled in the trial. Before TCR sequencing, CD4+ T cells and CD8+ T cells were sorted from peripheral blood as separate populations.

General study outcomes and caveats: At doses from 0.1 to 3.0 mg/kg, clonal expansion was seen in both CD4+ and CD8+ blood T cells between baseline and week 6. On average, CD8+ T cells showed more expanded clones than CD4+ T cells after ivuxolimab. Partial responders in the 0.1-3.0 mg/kg groups had among the lowest normalized peripheral clonal expansion, especially among CD8+ T cells. Antigen specificity was not determined for the clonally expanded peripheral T cells. Low levels of normalized T-cell clonal expansion were also seen in some nonresponding patients.

Specimen: CD4+ or CD8+ T cells sorted from blood, collected in a trial of the OX40 agonist ivuxolimab. The sequence came from an adult with an advanced solid tumor such as melanoma, head and neck, liver or kidney cancer.

The CDR3 protein: CASSHTVNTEAFF. Read as DNA, the sequence is TGCGCCAGCAGCCACACGGTTAACACTGAAGCTTTCTTT. The chain joins TRBV5-1 to TRBJ1-1, with the D gene too uncertain to name. Reading the germline V gene gives CDR1 SGHRS and CDR2 YFSETQ. Trimming at the junction amounts to 4 bases on V and 2 bases on J, and the germline ends lie 9 bases apart. From the cysteine up to the phenylalanine, the CDR3 has a length of 13 residues. Only the CDR3 part of the read is kept: 39 bases, read in frame from the first base.